This T cell receptor (beta chain) was documented in a study of blood T cell repertoires in COVID-19 (dated by TCRdb to about 2020). General notes on the study: Collaborator samples came from the United States, Italy and Spain and covered acute and convalescent phases of COVID-19. The sample metadata nearly always contained a de-identified subject ID, COVID-19 status, age in years and sex. The prospective study material was composed of cDNA or gDNA derived from T cells, B-cell-depleted T cells, or PBMCs. Where available, HLA class I and class II types were taken from metadata supplied by the sample provider and were not determined by assay-based typing. The repertoires were released in a freely available public database meant as a resource for research on the immune response to SARS-CoV-2. Samples came from the ongoing ImmuneRACE study (first 160 participants) plus 1,254 subjects from 6 global collaborators. The dataset comprised deeply sampled blood TCRbeta repertoires from subjects exposed to, actively infected with, or recovered from COVID-19.

Findings and caveats that apply to the study as a whole: The quantity of clinical and demographic metadata differed by source and by participant and was supplied without curation.

As to this clone: Its binding antigen is unknown. Per-nucleotide qualities are absent, and no much larger clonotype sits a single base away.

The collaborating institutions used their own protocols to collect whole blood in K2EDTA tubes. For TCRbeta analysis, collaborators shipped samples as frozen whole blood, isolated PBMCs, or DNA extracted from either of those sample types. TCRbeta CDR3 regions were amplified from genomic DNA by means of the immunoSEQ Assay, a bias-controlled multiplex PCR. For the original study's pipeline: The number of nucleated cells in each sample was estimated from the amplification of reference gene primers within the assay. To quantify the absolute abundance of each unique TCRbeta CDR3 rearrangement, sequence reads were collapsed and filtered. Productive Simpson clonality was computed per sample as the square root of Simpson's diversity index over productive rearrangements. TCRdb mirrors the immuneACCESS table, restricted to in-frame sequences. Some clones are absent from its copies; in checked studies, under half trace to an unresolved V gene, and the reason for the others is unknown. The V and J calls and clone size were taken over from that table, and D and trimming were inferred from the DNA. The sample table lists roughly 40,000 clones, around 84% of them with a count of one. The ten largest clones capture around 60% of the sample.

The CDR3 spans 13 residues, from the cysteine through the phenylalanine. The retained sequence is limited to the CDR3, 39 bases, with the frame set at the first base. CDR1 MDHEN and CDR2 SYDVKM are derived from the germline V gene. V is reduced by 8 bases and J by 5 bases, leaving a spacing of 10 bases between them. The sample taken for sequencing was peripheral blood. The receptor was isolated from a man between 65 and 85 years old with acute or convalescent COVID-19. The chain joins TRBV28 to TRBJ1-6; the D gene cannot be resolved reliably. The CDR3 in this case is CASLAGNNSPLHF. The nucleotide sequence is given as TGTGCCAGCCTCGCGGGAAATAATTCACCCCTCCACTTT. The full variable domain, with segments outside the CDR3 supplied by the reference TRBV28 and TRBJ1-6 proteins, appears as DVKVTQSSRYLVKRTGEKVFLECVQDMDHENMFWYRQDPGLGLRLIYFSYDVKMKEKGDIPEGYSVSREKKERFSLILESASTNQTSMYLCASLAGNNSPLHFGNGTRLTVT.